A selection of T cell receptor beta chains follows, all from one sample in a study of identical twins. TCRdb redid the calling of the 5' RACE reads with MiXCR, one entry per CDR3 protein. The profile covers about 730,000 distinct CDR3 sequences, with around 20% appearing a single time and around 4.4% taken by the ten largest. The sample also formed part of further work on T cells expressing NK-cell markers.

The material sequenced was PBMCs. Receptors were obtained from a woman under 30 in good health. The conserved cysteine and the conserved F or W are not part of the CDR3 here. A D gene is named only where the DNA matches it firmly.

cdr3_aa: ASSHRGLVAEAF
v_call: TRBV4-2
d_call: NA

cdr3_aa: ASSWIDTDTEAF
v_call: TRBV5-6
d_call: NA

cdr3_aa: SATSRLAVSTDTQY
v_call: TRBV20-1
d_call: TRBD2

cdr3_aa: ASSQDRLGNLNEQF
v_call: TRBV4-3
d_call: NA

cdr3_aa: ASSLEGGGQGQQY
v_call: TRBV5-1
d_call: TRBD1

cdr3_aa: SASTSGRLTQY
v_call: TRBV20-1
d_call: TRBD2

cdr3_aa: SVVSTVNTEAF
v_call: TRBV29-1
d_call: NA

cdr3_aa: ASSSRALVSEAF
v_call: TRBV7-2
d_call: NA

cdr3_aa: ASGAGPYQPQH
v_call: TRBV27
d_call: NA

cdr3_aa: ASTLGGPPRNEQF
v_call: TRBV28
d_call: NA

cdr3_aa: ASSYIRVLANYGYT
v_call: TRBV6-5
d_call: NA

cdr3_aa: ASSLANSGSGYT
v_call: TRBV5-1
d_call: NA

cdr3_aa: ASSFEQGAGELF
v_call: TRBV5-1
d_call: NA

cdr3_aa: ASRYGLGISSYEQY
v_call: TRBV12-3/TRBV12-4
d_call: NA

cdr3_aa: ASSPQGAYNEQF
v_call: TRBV18
d_call: TRBD1

cdr3_aa: SARGLNTDTQY
v_call: TRBV20-1
d_call: NA

cdr3_aa: SVRGSSFEQY
v_call: TRBV29-1
d_call: TRBD2